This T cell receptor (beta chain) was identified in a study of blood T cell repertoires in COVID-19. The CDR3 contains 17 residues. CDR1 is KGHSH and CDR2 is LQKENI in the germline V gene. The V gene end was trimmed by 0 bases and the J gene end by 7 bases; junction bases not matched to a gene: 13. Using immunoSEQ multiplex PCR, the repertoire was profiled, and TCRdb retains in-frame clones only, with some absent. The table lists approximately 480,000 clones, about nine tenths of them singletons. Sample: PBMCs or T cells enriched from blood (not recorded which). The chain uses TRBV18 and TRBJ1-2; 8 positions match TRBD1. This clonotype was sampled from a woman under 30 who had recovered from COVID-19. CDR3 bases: TGTGCCAGCTCACCACCGGGCAGCTCGCCCACAGGGGGTGGCTACACCTTC. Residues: CASSPPGSSPTGGGYTF.